The 22 T cell receptor beta chains given below trace back to one sample, sequenced in a study of blood T cell repertoires in COVID-19 (TCRdb year 2020). Library preparation was by the immunoSEQ multiplex PCR assay. This is the immuneACCESS table as TCRdb keeps it, with only in-frame sequences that have V and J called. A part of the clones is gone; compared with another copy, unresolved V genes explain less than half, and the rest is unexplained. The sample table contains some 250,000 clones; only one count was recorded for approximately 91% of them. The ten largest clones capture 2% to 2.5% of the sample. The sample comprised PBMCs or T cells enriched from blood (not recorded which). The receptors were sampled from a woman between 40 and 55 years old with acute COVID-19.

CDR3 loop: CASSRDTGELFF. CDR3 in DNA: TGTGCCAGCAGTCGGGACACCGGGGAGCTGTTTTTT. J is TRBJ2-2 and V is TRBV6-2 or TRBV6-3, with D unresolved. There are 12 residues in the CDR3. V gave up 5 bases and J gave up 3 bases, with 4 bases separating them. Germline V gene data show CDR1 as MNHEY and CDR2 as SVGEGT.

The rearrangement links TRBV7-2 to TRBJ1-1; no reliable D call. V was pared by 1 base and J by 4 bases, with 7 bases between. The CDR3 totals 13 residues. In germline, CDR1 is SGHTA, CDR2 FQGNSA. The CDR3 sequence is CASSLVRSTEAFF. CDR3 nucleotide sequence: TGTGCCAGCAGCTTAGTCAGAAGCACTGAAGCTTTCTTT.

In its sample, this clone was seen once. The chain's CDR3 is CASSTYDRGNSPLHF. As DNA, the CDR3 is TGTGCCAGCAGTACCTACGACAGGGGGAATTCACCCCTCCACTTT. The rearrangement uses TRBV6-5 and TRBJ1-6; 9 bases line up with TRBD1. Germline-derived CDR1 and CDR2 are MNHEY and SVGAGI. The ends lost 5 bases at V and 7 bases at J; junction bases unmatched: 6. The CDR3 is made up of 15 amino acids.

The chain has TRBV5-6 and TRBJ1-2; 8 bases fit TRBD1. Losses at the gene ends were 4 bases for V and 5 bases for J; bases not matched to a gene: 10. The CDR3 consists of 15 residues. In germline, CDR1 is SGHDT, CDR2 YYEEEE. DNA of the CDR3: TGTGCCAGCAGCCGGACAGGGCTTTCTGGGTATGGCTACACCTTC. Protein: CASSRTGLSGYGYTF.

The chain combines TRBV7-8 with TRBJ2-3, with 9 bases that match TRBD2. V trimming: 1 base; J trimming: 11 bases; junction bases outside the gene matches: 10. The length of the CDR3 is 15 residues. Germline V gene lookup returns CDR1 SGHVS and CDR2 FQNEAQ. For the CDR3, the DNA is TGTGCCAGCAGCTTAGATCCTAGCGGGGCCCGGGGGCAGTATTTT. Protein: CASSLDPSGARGQYF.

There are many counts of this clone. CDR3 in amino acids: CASNPWSGTYNEQFF. Written as DNA, the CDR3 is TGTGCCAGCAACCCTTGGAGCGGGACCTACAATGAGCAGTTCTTC. The chain recombines TRBV2 with TRBJ2-1, with 7 bases fitting TRBD2. This CDR3 is 15 amino acids long. Trimming at V came to 7 bases and at J to 2 bases, leaving 8 bases not matched to a gene. Germline V gene sequence: CDR1 SNHLY, CDR2 FYNNEI.

The chain employs TRBV2 and TRBJ1-4, with no clear D. V lost 9 bases and J 14 bases, leaving 19 bases between the germline ends. CDR1 is SNHLY and CDR2 is FYNNEI in the germline V gene. CDR3 size: 12 residues. In nucleotides, the CDR3 is TGTGCCAGTTCCGTGGGCGGGTTTCTCCTGTTTTTT. Amino acid sequence: CASSVGGFLLFF.

This clone was detected once. The rearrangement uses TRBV27 and TRBJ1-6; D perhaps matches TRBD1 (5 bases). V dropped 3 bases and J dropped 8 bases, with 14 bases sitting between them. The germline V gene encodes CDR1 MNHEY and CDR2 SMNVEV (reference sequence). The CDR3 extends over 15 amino acids. In DNA, the CDR3 is TGTGCCAGCAGTTTTGGGGGGGTCCCCTATTCACCCCTCCACTTT. This encodes CASSFGGVPYSPLHF.

This clone showed up just a few times. This chain links TRBV5-6 with TRBJ2-3, with TRBD2 as a possible D gene (5 bases). The germline V gene has CDR1 SGHDT and CDR2 YYEEEE. Trimming cost V 1 base and J 2 bases, with 23 bases left between them. The CDR3 has 19 amino acids. CDR3 in amino acids: CASSLSLDSGNALTDTQYF. The CDR3 nucleotides read TGTGCCAGCAGCTTGTCCCTCGACTCCGGGAACGCACTCACAGATACGCAGTATTTT.

The rearrangement links TRBV5-1 to TRBJ2-1, with 11 bases identical to TRBD2. The V gene's germline CDR1 is SGHRS and CDR2 YFSETQ. Trimming took 4 bases from V and 6 from J; bases not matched to a gene: 12. The CDR3 contains 17 residues. In nucleotides, the CDR3 is TGCGCCAGCAGCCGGACCCTAACTAGCGGGGGCTCCAATGAGCAGTTCTTC. Protein sequence: CASSRTLTSGGSNEQFF.

V is TRBV4-1 and J is TRBJ1-1, with 8 bases that match TRBD1. CDR3 length equals 16 residues. Germline V CDR1 and CDR2: MGHRA, YSYEKL. Trimming cost V 4 bases and J 5 bases; bases outside gene matches: 12. CDR3 coding DNA: TGCGCCAGCAGCCGCGACCCCGGACAGGGTTGGACTGAAGCTTTCTTT. It codes for CASSRDPGQGWTEAFF.

This CDR3 is CASRLAQNRGPRGGYTF. In DNA, the CDR3 is TGTGCAAGTCGCTTAGCCCAGAACAGGGGGCCTCGGGGTGGCTACACCTTC. This chain joins TRBV12-2 and TRBJ1-2; the D segment call TRBD1 is taken from the table without a DNA check. TRBV12-2 is a known pseudogene. CDR3 size: 17 residues.

The chain joins TRBV7-2 to TRBJ2-3; unclear D gene. Germline CDR1 is SGHTA and CDR2 is FQGNSA. The CDR3 runs 12 residues. Trimming took off 4 bases at V and 3 bases at J, with 5 bases between the two ends. This chain's CDR3 is CASSSPTDTQYF. The DNA for the CDR3 is TGTGCCAGCAGCTCCCCGACAGATACGCAGTATTTT. Supplemented by reference TRBV7-2 and TRBJ2-3, the full variable domain reads GAGVSQSPSNKVTEKGKDVELRCDPISGHTALYWYRQSLGQGLEFLIYFQGNSAPDKSGLPSDRFSAERTGGSVSTLTIQRTQQEDSAVYLCASSSPTDTQYFGPGTRLTVL.

The chain combines TRBV5-4 with TRBJ2-1, with TRBD2 matching 14 bases. The CDR3 has 17 residues. Germline values: CDR1 SGHNT, CDR2 YYREEE (reference sequence). V gave up 4 bases and J gave up 1 base; unmatched junction bases: 4. CDR3 sequence: CASSPRTSGRSYNEQFF. For the CDR3, the DNA is TGTGCCAGCAGCCCACGGACTAGCGGGAGGTCCTACAATGAGCAGTTCTTC. Full variable domain (missing parts from reference TRBV5-4 and TRBJ2-1): ETGVTQSPTHLIKTRGQQVTLRCSSQSGHNTVSWYQQALGQGPQFIFQYYREEENGRGNFPPRFSGLQFPNYSSELNVNALELDDSALYLCASSPRTSGRSYNEQFFGPGTRLTVL.

The chain has TRBV7-3 and TRBJ1-6; 9 nucleotides agree with TRBD1. This CDR3 region has 15 residues. Germline CDR1 is SGHTA and CDR2 is FQGTGA. The V and J ends lost 3 bases and 12 bases, in that order; junction bases with no gene match: 9. For the CDR3, the DNA is TGTGCCAGCAGCTTCAGGGGACAGGGAAAAGGACCCCTCCACTTT. It is translated as CASSFRGQGKGPLHF.

The rearrangement links TRBV12-3 or TRBV12-4 to TRBJ2-4, with unresolved D. V dropped 7 bases and J dropped 1 base, with 5 bases sitting between them. The CDR3 runs to 12 residues. The CDR3 sequence is CASNPAKNIQYF. The CDR3 DNA reads TGTGCCAGCAATCCGGCCAAAAACATTCAGTACTTC.

The chain employs TRBV6-8 and TRBJ2-6; TRBD1 matches 10 bases. In germline, CDR1 is MNHGY, CDR2 SAAAGT. The junction had 8 bases not matched to a gene; V was cut back by 7 bases and J by 2 bases. The CDR3 is 17 amino acids. CDR3 sequence reads: CASTRDRGITGANVLTF. CDR3 nucleotide sequence: TGTGCCAGCACCCGGGACAGGGGCATCACTGGGGCCAACGTCCTGACTTTC.

The rearrangement joins TRBV15 to TRBJ1-5; tentatively, D is TRBD1 (6 bases). The V end was cut by 0 bases, the J end by 2 bases, with 11 bases between. From germline, CDR1 is LNHNV and CDR2 YYDKDF (reference sequence). The CDR3 extends over 16 amino acids. CDR3 coding DNA: TGTGCCACCAGCAGAGAAACAGGGATAGGCAATCAGCCCCAGCATTTT. Protein product: CATSRETGIGNQPQHF.

This clone has only a few counts. The chain couples TRBV14 to TRBJ1-4; 7 nucleotides agree with TRBD1. The V gene's germline CDR1 is SGHDN and CDR2 FVKESK. CDR3 length equals 15 residues. V dropped 4 bases and J dropped 13; count of bases not matched to a gene: 15. This CDR3 is CASSLGTVRGGGLFF. The CDR3 DNA follows: TGTGCCAGCAGCCTCGGGACAGTCCGGGGAGGCGGACTGTTTTTT.

This sequence joins TRBV18 and TRBJ2-5; tentatively, D is TRBD1 (5 bases). CDR1 and CDR2 from the germline V gene are KGHSH and LQKENI. CDR3 size: 15 residues. The V end lost 3 bases, the J end lost 2 bases, and 13 bases lay between the germline ends. The DNA of the CDR3 is TGTGCCAGCTCACCGGCCCTAGGGGTACAAGAGACCCAGTACTTC. Amino acid sequence: CASSPALGVQETQYF.

J is TRBJ1-6 and V is TRBV4-2; TRBD1 agrees at 10 bases. The CDR3 length is 17 residues. J was trimmed by 3 bases and V by 5 bases; bases with no gene match: 7. CDR1 and CDR2 from the germline V gene are LGHNA and YNFKEQ. The chain's CDR3 is CASSSRDRGIYNSPLHF. The CDR3 bases are TGTGCCAGCAGCTCCCGGGACAGGGGTATCTATAATTCACCCCTCCACTTT.

This rearrangement joins TRBV5-6 to TRBJ2-5; D might be TRBD2 (5 bases). CDR1 is SGHDT and CDR2 is YYEEEE in the germline V gene. The V and J ends lost 0 bases and 2 bases respectively, with 20 bases between them. The CDR3 consists of 18 residues. This CDR3 is CASSLGRRVADPQETQYF. The CDR3 DNA sequence: TGTGCCAGCAGCTTGGGTCGGCGGGTAGCAGATCCGCAAGAGACCCAGTACTTC.